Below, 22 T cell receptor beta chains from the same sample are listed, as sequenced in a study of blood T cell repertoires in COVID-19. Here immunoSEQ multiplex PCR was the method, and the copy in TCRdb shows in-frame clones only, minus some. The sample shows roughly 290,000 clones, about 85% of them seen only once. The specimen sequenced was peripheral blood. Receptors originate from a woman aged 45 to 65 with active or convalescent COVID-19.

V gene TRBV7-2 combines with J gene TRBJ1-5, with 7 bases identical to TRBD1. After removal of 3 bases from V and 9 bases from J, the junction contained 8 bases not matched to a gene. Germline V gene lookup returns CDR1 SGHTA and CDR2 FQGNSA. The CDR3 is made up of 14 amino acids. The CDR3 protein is CASSFGGQVRPQHF. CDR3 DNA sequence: TGTGCCAGCAGCTTCGGCGGACAGGTTCGGCCCCAGCATTTT.

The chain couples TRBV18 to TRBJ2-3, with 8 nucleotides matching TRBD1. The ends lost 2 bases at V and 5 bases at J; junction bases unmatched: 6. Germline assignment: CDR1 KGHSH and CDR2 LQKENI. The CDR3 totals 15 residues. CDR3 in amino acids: CASSPSQGAGDTQYF. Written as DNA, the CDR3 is TGTGCCAGCTCACCAAGTCAGGGGGCTGGAGATACGCAGTATTTT.

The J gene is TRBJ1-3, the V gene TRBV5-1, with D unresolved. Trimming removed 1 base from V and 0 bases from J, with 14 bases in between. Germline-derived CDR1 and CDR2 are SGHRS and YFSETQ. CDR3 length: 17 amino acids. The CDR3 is CASSLQGVPSSGNTIYF. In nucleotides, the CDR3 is TGCGCCAGCAGCTTGCAAGGAGTTCCTAGCTCTGGAAACACCATATATTTT.

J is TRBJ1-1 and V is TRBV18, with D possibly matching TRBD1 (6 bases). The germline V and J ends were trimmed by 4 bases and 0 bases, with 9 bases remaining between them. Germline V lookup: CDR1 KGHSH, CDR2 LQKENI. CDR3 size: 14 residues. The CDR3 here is CASSRGGMNTEAFF. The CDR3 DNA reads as TGTGCCAGCTCACGAGGGGGAATGAACACTGAAGCTTTCTTT.

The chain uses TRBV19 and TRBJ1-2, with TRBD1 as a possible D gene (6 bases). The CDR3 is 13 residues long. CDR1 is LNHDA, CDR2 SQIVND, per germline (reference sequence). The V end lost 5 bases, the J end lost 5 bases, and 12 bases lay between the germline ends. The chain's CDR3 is CASSQGRWYGYTF. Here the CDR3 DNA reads TGTGCCAGTAGTCAGGGGCGCTGGTATGGCTACACCTTC.

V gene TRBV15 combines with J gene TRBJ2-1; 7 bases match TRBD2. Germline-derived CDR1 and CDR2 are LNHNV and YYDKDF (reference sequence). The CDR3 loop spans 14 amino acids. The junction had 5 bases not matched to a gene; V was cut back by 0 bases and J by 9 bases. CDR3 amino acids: CATSRESGTGEQFF. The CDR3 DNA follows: TGTGCCACCAGCAGAGAGAGCGGGACCGGTGAGCAGTTCTTC.

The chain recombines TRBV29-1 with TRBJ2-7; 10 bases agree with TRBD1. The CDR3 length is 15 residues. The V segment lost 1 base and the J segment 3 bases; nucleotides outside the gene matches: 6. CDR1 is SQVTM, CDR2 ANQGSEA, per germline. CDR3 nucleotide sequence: TGCAGCGTTGAAGTGGTCGGGGACAGGGGCTACGAGCAGTACTTC. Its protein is CSVEVVGDRGYEQYF.

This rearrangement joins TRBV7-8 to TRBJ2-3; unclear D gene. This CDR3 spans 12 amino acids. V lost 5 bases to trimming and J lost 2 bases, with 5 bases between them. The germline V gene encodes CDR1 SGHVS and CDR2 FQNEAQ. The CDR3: CASSLYTDTQYF. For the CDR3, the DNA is TGTGCCAGCAGCCTTTACACAGATACGCAGTATTTT.

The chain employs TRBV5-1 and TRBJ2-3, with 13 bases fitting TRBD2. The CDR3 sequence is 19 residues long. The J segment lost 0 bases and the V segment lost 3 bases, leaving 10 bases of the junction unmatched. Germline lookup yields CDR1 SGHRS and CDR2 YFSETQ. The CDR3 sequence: CASSSRLAGGRRSTDTQYF. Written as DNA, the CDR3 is TGCGCCAGCAGCTCGCGACTAGCGGGAGGACGCCGGAGCACAGATACGCAGTATTTT.

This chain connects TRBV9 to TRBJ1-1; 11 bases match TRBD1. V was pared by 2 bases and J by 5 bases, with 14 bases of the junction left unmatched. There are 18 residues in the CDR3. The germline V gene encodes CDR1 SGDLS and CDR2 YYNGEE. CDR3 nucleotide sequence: TGTGCCAGCAGCGTGGAGGGACAGGGGGATAGAGGGAGGACTGAAGCTTTCTTT. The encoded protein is CASSVEGQGDRGRTEAFF.

The CDR3 here is CASSELRLAGEGETQYF. The CDR3 coding sequence is TGTGCCAGCAGTGAGCTACGGTTAGCGGGGGAAGGGGAGACCCAGTACTTC. This chain uses TRBV2 with TRBJ2-5; 9 positions agree with TRBD2. After removal of 3 bases from V and 5 bases from J, the junction contained 13 bases not matched to a gene. Germline V lookup: CDR1 SNHLY, CDR2 FYNNEI. The CDR3 is 17 amino acids.

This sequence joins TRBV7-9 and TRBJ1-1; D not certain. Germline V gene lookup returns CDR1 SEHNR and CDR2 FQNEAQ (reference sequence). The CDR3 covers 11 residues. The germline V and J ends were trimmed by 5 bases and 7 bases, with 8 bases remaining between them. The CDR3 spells CASSEAGEAFF. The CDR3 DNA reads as TGTGCCAGCAGCGAGGCTGGTGAAGCTTTCTTT. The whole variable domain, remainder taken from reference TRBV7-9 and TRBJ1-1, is DTGVSQNPRHKITKRGQNVTFRCDPISEHNRLYWYRQTLGQGPEFLTYFQNEAQLEKSRLLSDRFSAERPKGSFSTLEIQRTEQGDSAMYLCASSEAGEAFFGQGTRLTVV.

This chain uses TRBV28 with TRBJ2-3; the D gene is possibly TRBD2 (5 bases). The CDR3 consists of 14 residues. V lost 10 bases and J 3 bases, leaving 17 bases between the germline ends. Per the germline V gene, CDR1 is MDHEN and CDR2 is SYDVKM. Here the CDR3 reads CATRPIRRTDTQYF. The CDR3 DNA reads TGTGCCACAAGGCCAATCCGGAGGACAGATACGCAGTATTTT.

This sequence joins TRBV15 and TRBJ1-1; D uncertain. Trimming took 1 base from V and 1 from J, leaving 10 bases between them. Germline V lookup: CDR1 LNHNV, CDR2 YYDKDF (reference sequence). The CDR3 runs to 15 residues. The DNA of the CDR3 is TGTGCCACCAGCAGAGGAGGTGCGGAGAACACTGAAGCTTTCTTT. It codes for CATSRGGAENTEAFF.

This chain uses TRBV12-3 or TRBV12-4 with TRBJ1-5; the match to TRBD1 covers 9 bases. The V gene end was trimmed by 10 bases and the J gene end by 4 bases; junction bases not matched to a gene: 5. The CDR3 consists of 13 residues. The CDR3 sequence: CATSTGGNQPQHF. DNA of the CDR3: TGTGCCACTTCGACAGGGGGGAATCAGCCCCAGCATTTT.

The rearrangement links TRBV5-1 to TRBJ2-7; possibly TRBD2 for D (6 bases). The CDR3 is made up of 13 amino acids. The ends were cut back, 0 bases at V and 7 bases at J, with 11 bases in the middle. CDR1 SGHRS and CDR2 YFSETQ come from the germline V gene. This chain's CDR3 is CASSLETSQEQYF. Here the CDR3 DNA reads TGCGCCAGCAGCTTGGAGACTAGTCAGGAGCAGTACTTC. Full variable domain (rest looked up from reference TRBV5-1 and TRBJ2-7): KAGVTQTPRYLIKTRGQQVTLSCSPISGHRSVSWYQQTPGQGLQFLFEYFSETQRNKGNFPGRFSGRQFSNSRSEMNVSTLELGDSALYLCASSLETSQEQYFGPGTRLTVT.

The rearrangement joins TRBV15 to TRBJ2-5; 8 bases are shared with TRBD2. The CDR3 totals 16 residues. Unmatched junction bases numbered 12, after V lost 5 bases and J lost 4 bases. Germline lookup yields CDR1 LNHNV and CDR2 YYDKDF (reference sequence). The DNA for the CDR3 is TGTGCCACCAGCGGAAGGGGCGGGAGGTCTGTAGAGACCCAGTACTTC. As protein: CATSGRGGRSVETQYF.

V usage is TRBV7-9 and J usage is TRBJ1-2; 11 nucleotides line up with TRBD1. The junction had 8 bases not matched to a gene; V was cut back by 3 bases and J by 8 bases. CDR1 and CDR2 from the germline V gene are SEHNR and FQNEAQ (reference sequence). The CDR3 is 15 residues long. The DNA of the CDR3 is TGTGCCAGCAGCTTTCCCGGGACAGGGGGATACGGCTACACCTTC. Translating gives CASSFPGTGGYGYTF.

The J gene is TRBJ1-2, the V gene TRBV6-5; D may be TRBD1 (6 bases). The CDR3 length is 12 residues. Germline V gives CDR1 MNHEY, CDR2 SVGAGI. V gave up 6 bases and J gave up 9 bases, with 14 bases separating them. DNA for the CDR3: TGTGCCAGCAGGACAGGCGATAAGCGCTACACCTTC. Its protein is CASRTGDKRYTF.

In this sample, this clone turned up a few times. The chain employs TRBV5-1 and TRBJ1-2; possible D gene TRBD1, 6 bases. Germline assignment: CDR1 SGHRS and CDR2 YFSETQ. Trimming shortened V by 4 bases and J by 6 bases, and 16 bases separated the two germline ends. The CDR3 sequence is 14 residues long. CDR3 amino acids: CASSATGTMDGYTF. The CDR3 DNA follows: TGCGCCAGCAGCGCGACAGGCACAATGGATGGCTACACCTTC.

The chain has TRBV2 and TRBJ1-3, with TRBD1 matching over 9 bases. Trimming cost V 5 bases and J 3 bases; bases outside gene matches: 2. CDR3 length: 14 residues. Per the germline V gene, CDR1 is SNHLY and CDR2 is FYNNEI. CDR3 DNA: TGTGCCAGCAGTCGACAGGGGGGTGGAAACACCATATATTTT. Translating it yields CASSRQGGGNTIYF. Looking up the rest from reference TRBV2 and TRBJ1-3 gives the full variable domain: EPEVTQTPSHQVTQMGQEVILRCVPISNHLYFYWYRQILGQKVEFLVSFYNNEISEKSEIFDDQFSVERPDGSNFTLKIRSTKLEDSAMYFCASSRQGGGNTIYFGEGSWLTVV.

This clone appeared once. CDR3 amino acids: CASSQVGLAAYEQYF. The CDR3 DNA reads as TGCGCCAGCAGCCAAGTTGGCCTAGCGGCCTACGAGCAGTACTTC. V and J are TRBV4-1 and TRBJ2-7, with 7 positions matching TRBD2. The CDR3 totals 15 residues. Germline V gene sequence: CDR1 MGHRA, CDR2 YSYEKL. J gave up 2 bases and V 1 base, and 5 bases lay outside the gene matches.